The T cell receptor beta chain described here comes from a study of tumor-infiltrating lymphocytes in primary liver carcinoma. Points from the study as a whole: Tumor region pairs shared more overlap than did tumor-adjacent and tumor-blood pairs.

From around 500 ng total RNA, TCR beta cDNA was generated with a primer in the constant region. What produced the TCR beta libraries was three nested multiplex PCR rounds using slightly modified ARM-PCR. Use of TRBV1-TRBV30 forward primers with a C-beta reverse primer characterized the first two PCR rounds, which lasted about 11 cycles each. Each CDR3 protein is one row after TCRdb ran MiXCR on the multiplex PCR reads. The sample holds some 110,000 distinct CDR3 sequences, roughly 80% seen once. The CDR3 has 12 amino acids. Germline assignment: CDR1 SQVTM and CDR2 ANQGSEA. It was from approximately 20-30 mg of unsorted bulk tissue that RNA and DNA were co-extracted. Chronic HBV infection was present in the patients, who were treatment-naive. Each tumor specimen held more than 85% viable tumor cells. Remarks on this clonotype: Its antigen is unidentified. The junction differs from germline at one of its ends, possibly a read error.

The chain couples TRBV29-1 to TRBJ2-1; TRBD1 or TRBD2 may be the D gene (5 bases each). The specimen was liver tumor tissue from sampling region 3. This sample's subset: tumor region T3, left-lateral pole. This receptor was obtained from a man aged 35-49 years with primary liver carcinoma and hepatitis B virus infection. The CDR3 region is CSVKILGRLQLF. CDR3 DNA sequence: TGCAGCGTTAAAATCCTGGGACGGTTGCAGTTATTC.